This T cell receptor beta chain appears in the sequencing data of a study of cytomegalovirus exposure and HLA in healthy donors. The study's findings and limits: Most of the CMV-associated TCR beta chains (in a later analysis) appeared to be HLA-restricted. The investigators catalogued 150 to 200 TCR beta chains as cytomegalovirus-associated. Rarity held for most TCR sequences, but there were some public TCRs that occurred in many donors. About 87% or about 30% of the time was how often most TCR beta V segments were productive, according to an earlier analysis.

PCR used 60 Vbeta primers and 13 Jbeta primers. TCRdb keeps only in-frame clones here, not all; method: immunoSEQ multiplex PCR. Found here are approximately 180,000 clones, around nine tenths of them singletons; the top ten hold roughly 1.9%. This CDR3 contains 15 residues. The germline gives CDR1 SGHTA, CDR2 FQGNSA. Trimming took 3 bases from V and 4 from J; bases not matched to a gene: 2. Concerning this clone itself: Its antigen is currently unknown.

The sequence came from a woman aged 18 to 35 in good health and CMV-seronegative. The specimen was PBMCs. This chain links TRBV7-2 with TRBJ2-5, with TRBD2 matching 13 bases. DNA of the CDR3: TGTGCCAGCAGCTTCAGACTAGCGGGAGGAGAGACCCAGTACTTC. Translated, it gives CASSFRLAGGETQYF.